These 28 T cell receptor beta chains were sequenced from one sample in a study of monozygotic twins with inflammatory bowel disease. TCRdb reprocessed the 5' RACE reads, with one entry per CDR3 protein and no DNA. Here the sample table reports roughly 100,000 distinct CDR3 sequences. Sequencing input: blood. The origin of the receptors is a human donor with ulcerative colitis or Crohn's disease, or a healthy co-twin of an affected twin (not recorded which).

The chain combines TRBV12-3 or TRBV12-4 with TRBJ2-7. This CDR3 contains 11 residues. The CDR3 sequence is CASSTTHEQYF.

The V gene is TRBV10-3, the J gene TRBJ1-5. The germline CDR1 and CDR2 sequences are ENHRY and SYGVKD. This CDR3 contains 14 residues. The CDR3 is CAISEVASNQPQHF.

The rearrangement joins TRBV7-2 to TRBJ2-5. This CDR3 has 16 residues. Per the germline V gene, CDR1 is SGHTA and CDR2 is FQGNSA. The CDR3 is CASSLASTRSQETQYF.

The chain couples TRBV7-8 to TRBJ2-1; the TCRdb call, TRBD1, lacks DNA for checking. Germline V CDR1 and CDR2: SGHVS, FQNEAQ. The CDR3 covers 14 residues. CDR3 region: CASTPDLSNNEQFF.

V usage is TRBV7-9 and J usage is TRBJ1-2; no DNA is available, so the TRBD1 call from TCRdb remains unchecked. Germline V gene sequence: CDR1 SEHNR, CDR2 FQNEAQ (reference sequence). This CDR3 is built from 13 residues. CDR3 region: CASSRQGLGGYTF.

J is TRBJ2-3 and V is TRBV21-1; TCRdb proposes TRBD1, but this gene call is untestable without DNA. TRBV21-1 is assigned pseudogene status. The CDR3 contains 14 residues. The CDR3 here is CASPSLGRVDTQYF.

J is TRBJ2-7 and V is TRBV12-3 or TRBV12-4; the D call of TRBD2 rests on TCRdb alone, since no DNA is present to check it. The CDR3 contains 16 residues. The CDR3 loop is CASSDGLAGVVYEQYF.

The CDR3 sequence is CSVVLLQGANNEQFF. The V and J genes are TRBV29-1 and TRBJ2-1; as DNA is missing, the TRBD1 call by TCRdb cannot be tested. Germline V gene data show CDR1 as SQVTM and CDR2 as ANQGSEA. This CDR3 contains 15 residues.

The CDR3 reads CASSPRGKGGNTEAFF. V and J are TRBV12-3 or TRBV12-4 and TRBJ1-1; TCRdb names TRBD1, which stays unverified in the absence of DNA. The CDR3 has 16 residues.

The rearrangement uses TRBV6-1 and TRBJ2-3; there is no DNA to check the TCRdb D call of TRBD2. Germline V gene sequence: CDR1 MNHNS, CDR2 SASEGT. CDR3 length: 14 amino acids. The CDR3 sequence: CAAAGSGGADTQYF.

This chain links TRBV20-1 with TRBJ2-1; TCRdb selects TRBD2, and the lack of DNA leaves this call unchecked. The CDR3 spans 14 residues. From germline, CDR1 is DFQATT and CDR2 SNEGSKA (reference sequence). CDR3 protein: CSALGPSGYNEQFF.

The chain couples TRBV6-5 to TRBJ2-7; TCRdb reports TRBD1, a call that lacks DNA to check it against. CDR1 MNHEY and CDR2 SVGAGI come from the germline V gene. The CDR3 extends over 13 amino acids. CDR3 residues: CASSYRGVEEQYF.

The genes are TRBV19 and TRBJ1-4. The CDR3 totals 14 residues. Germline lookup yields CDR1 LNHDA and CDR2 SQIVND (reference sequence). CDR3: CASRWSGGDEKLFF.

The CDR3 loop reads CASSAGDRVNEKLFF. The chain combines TRBV9 with TRBJ1-4; there is no DNA to check the TCRdb D call of TRBD1. Germline CDR1 SGDLS, CDR2 YYNGEE. The CDR3 totals 15 residues. Variable domain in full (rest from reference TRBV9 and TRBJ1-4): DSGVTQTPKHLITATGQRVTLRCSPRSGDLSVYWYQQSLDQGLQFLIQYYNGEERAKGNILERFSAQQFPDLHSELNLSSLELGDSALYFCASSAGDRVNEKLFFGSGTQLSVL.

J is TRBJ2-7 and V is TRBV11-2; TCRdb indicates TRBD1, and absent DNA this call remains unverified. Germline assignment: CDR1 SGHAT and CDR2 FQNNGV. This CDR3 spans 15 amino acids. CDR3 in amino acids: CASSPGQGPSYEQYF.

The CDR3 is CASTKLGSQADTQYF. The chain is built from TRBV6-1 and TRBJ2-3; checking the TCRdb D call of TRBD2 is not possible without DNA. Germline lookup yields CDR1 MNHNS and CDR2 SASEGT. The CDR3 contains 15 residues.

The chain carries TRBV12-3 or TRBV12-4 and TRBJ2-7; with no DNA, the TCRdb D assignment of TRBD1 cannot be verified. The CDR3 is 16 amino acids. The CDR3 reads CASSSNQRQGSYEQYF.

The chain carries TRBV23-1 and TRBJ2-5; the D call of TRBD1 rests on TCRdb alone, since no DNA is present to check it. TRBV23-1 qualifies as an ORF whose function is uncertain. The CDR3 is 20 residues long. CDR3: CASSQPSWYLKGGPQETQYF.

V gene TRBV7-2 combines with J gene TRBJ2-3; the TRBD2 assignment by TCRdb is unverifiable without DNA. Germline V lookup: CDR1 SGHTA, CDR2 FQGNSA. The CDR3 is 17 amino acids. The CDR3 is CASSAFGTSGSWDTQYF.

The V gene is TRBV20-1, the J gene TRBJ1-1. Germline CDR1 reads DFQATT; CDR2 reads SNEGSKA (reference sequence). The CDR3 contains 14 residues. Here the CDR3 reads CSARLSGSGTEAFF.

V is TRBV20-1 and J is TRBJ1-2. Germline V gene lookup returns CDR1 DFQATT and CDR2 SNEGSKA (reference sequence). The CDR3 consists of 11 residues. CDR3 sequence: CSAGSDYGYTF.

The genes are TRBV19 and TRBJ2-2; without DNA, the TCRdb call of TRBD1 cannot be checked. Germline V gene sequence: CDR1 LNHDA, CDR2 SQIVND (reference sequence). CDR3 length: 14 residues. The CDR3: CATGRGANTGELFF.

The chain combines TRBV20-1 with TRBJ1-3; lacking DNA, the TRBD1 call made by TCRdb goes unchecked. This CDR3 is 14 amino acids long. Germline V lookup: CDR1 DFQATT, CDR2 SNEGSKA (reference sequence). The CDR3 sequence: CSAPGRSSGNTIYF.

This CDR3 reads CASKVPGSYEQYF. The chain joins TRBV27 to TRBJ2-7; TCRdb designates TRBD1, a call that cannot be tested without DNA. This CDR3 is 13 amino acids long. The germline V gene encodes CDR1 MNHEY and CDR2 SMNVEV (reference sequence).

The rearrangement uses TRBV19 and TRBJ2-1; there is no DNA to check the TCRdb D call of TRBD2. The CDR3 runs 14 residues. Germline lookup yields CDR1 LNHDA and CDR2 SQIVND (reference sequence). CDR3 sequence reads: CASESGGTYNEQFF.

The rearrangement links TRBV24-1 to TRBJ2-1; there is no DNA to check the TCRdb D call of TRBD2. The length of the CDR3 is 14 residues. Germline V CDR1 and CDR2: KGHDR, SFDVKD. CDR3 in amino acids: CATSEGLGNNEQFF.

The gene calls are TRBV28 and TRBJ1-5; without DNA, the TCRdb call of TRBD1 cannot be checked. The CDR3 is 15 amino acids. Germline V gives CDR1 MDHEN, CDR2 SYDVKM. Here the CDR3 reads CASSRLGGSNQPQHF.

This sequence joins TRBV6-2 or TRBV6-3 and TRBJ1-1. CDR3 length: 15 amino acids. Germline lookup yields CDR1 MNHEY and CDR2 SVGEGT. The CDR3 protein is CASTAHVSANTEAFF.